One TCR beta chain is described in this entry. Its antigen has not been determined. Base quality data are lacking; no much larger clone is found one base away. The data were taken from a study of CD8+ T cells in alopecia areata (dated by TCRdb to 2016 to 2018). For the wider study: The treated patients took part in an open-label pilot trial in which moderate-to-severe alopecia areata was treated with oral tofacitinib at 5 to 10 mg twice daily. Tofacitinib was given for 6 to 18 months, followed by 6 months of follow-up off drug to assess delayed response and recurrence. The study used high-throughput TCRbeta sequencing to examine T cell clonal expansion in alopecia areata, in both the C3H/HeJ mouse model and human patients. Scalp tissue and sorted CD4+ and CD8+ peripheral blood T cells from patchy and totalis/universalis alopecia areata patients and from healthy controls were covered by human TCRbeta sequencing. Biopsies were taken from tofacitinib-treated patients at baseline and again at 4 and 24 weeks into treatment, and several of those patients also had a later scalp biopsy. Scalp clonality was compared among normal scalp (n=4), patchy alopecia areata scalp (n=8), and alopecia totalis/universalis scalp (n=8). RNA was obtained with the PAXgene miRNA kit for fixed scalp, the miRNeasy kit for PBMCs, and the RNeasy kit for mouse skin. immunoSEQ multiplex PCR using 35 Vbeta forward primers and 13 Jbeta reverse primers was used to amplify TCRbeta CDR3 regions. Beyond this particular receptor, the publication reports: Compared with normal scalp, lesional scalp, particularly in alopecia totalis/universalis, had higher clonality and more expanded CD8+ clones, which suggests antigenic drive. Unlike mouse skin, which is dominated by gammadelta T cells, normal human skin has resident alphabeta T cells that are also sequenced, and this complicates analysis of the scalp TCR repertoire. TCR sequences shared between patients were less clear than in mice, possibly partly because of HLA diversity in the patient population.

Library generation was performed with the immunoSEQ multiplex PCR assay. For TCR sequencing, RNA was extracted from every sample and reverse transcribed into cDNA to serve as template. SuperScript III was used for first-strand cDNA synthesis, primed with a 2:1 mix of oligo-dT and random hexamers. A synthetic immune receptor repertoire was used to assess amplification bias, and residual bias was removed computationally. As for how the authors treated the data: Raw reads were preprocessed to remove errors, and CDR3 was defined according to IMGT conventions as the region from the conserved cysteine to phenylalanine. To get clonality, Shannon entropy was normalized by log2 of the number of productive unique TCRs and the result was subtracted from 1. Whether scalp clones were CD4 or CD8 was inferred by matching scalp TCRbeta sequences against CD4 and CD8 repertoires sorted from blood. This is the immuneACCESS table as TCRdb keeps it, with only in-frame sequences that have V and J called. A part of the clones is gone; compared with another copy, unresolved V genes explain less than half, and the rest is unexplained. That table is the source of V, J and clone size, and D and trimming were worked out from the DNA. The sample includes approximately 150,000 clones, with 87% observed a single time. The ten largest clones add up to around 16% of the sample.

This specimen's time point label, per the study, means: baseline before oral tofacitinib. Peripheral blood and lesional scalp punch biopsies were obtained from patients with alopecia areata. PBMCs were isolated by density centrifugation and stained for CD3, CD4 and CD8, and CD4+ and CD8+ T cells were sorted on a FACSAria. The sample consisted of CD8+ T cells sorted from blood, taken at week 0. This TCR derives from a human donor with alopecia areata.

The sequence in DNA is TGTGCCAGCAGCTTGGAGGACTATGGCTACACCTTC. Translated, this gives CASSLEDYGYTF. The chain was built from TRBV5-6 and TRBJ1-2; the D gene lacks a confident call. Inclusive of the bounding cysteine and phenylalanine, the CDR3 is 12 residues long. Only the CDR3 portion is preserved as DNA: 36 bases, with reading frame beginning at the first base. From the germline V gene, CDR1 is SGHDT and CDR2 is YYEEEE. The V end loses 0 bases and the J end loses 3 bases, and a stretch of 3 bases separates them.